This T cell receptor (beta chain) was retrieved from a study of OX40 agonist ivuxolimab in advanced cancers. Study-wide context: Having had anti-PD-1, anti-PD-L1 or anti-CTLA-4 therapy before was allowed, and over 35% had some. Regarding the study as a whole: Clonal expansion from baseline to week 6 occurred in both CD4+ and CD8+ T cells. Normalized expansion of T-cell clones was also low for some nonresponders.

Assay: immunoSEQ multiplex PCR; the TCRdb copy retains only in-frame clones and omits some. The table lists about 80,000 clones, 75% to 90% of them singletons. V dropped 4 bases and J dropped 4 bases, with 11 bases sitting between them. The CDR3 consists of 13 residues. Germline V gene lookup returns CDR1 SGHTS and CDR2 YDEGEE. Autoimmune disease history or systemic immunosuppression led to patient exclusion. To note about this clone: Antigen unknown.

Material: CD4+ or CD8+ T cells sorted from blood, obtained in a trial of the OX40 agonist ivuxolimab. This sequence originates from an adult with an advanced solid tumor such as melanoma, head and neck, liver or kidney cancer. The V call is TRBV5-8, the J call TRBJ1-1, with a possible D match to TRBD1 (6 bases). The DNA of the CDR3 is TGTGCCAGCAGCCGCAGGGGTGTCACTGAAGCTTTCTTT. It is translated as CASSRRGVTEAFF.